A selection of T cell receptor beta chains follows, all from one sample in a study of cytomegalovirus exposure and HLA in healthy donors. Assay: immunoSEQ multiplex PCR; the TCRdb copy retains only in-frame clones and omits some. Among 100,000 to 150,000 clones, almost 80% were seen once, and the ten largest hold 1.3% to 1.5%. The sequencing input was PBMCs. These receptors were collected from a female donor in good health and CMV-seronegative. Each CDR3 is given without its conserved first and last residue. A D gene is named only where the DNA matches it firmly.

>TRBV2|TRBJ1-6|NA
ASTGEHNSPLH
>TRBV5-1|TRBJ2-5|NA
ASSLAPGEGTQY
>TRBV19|TRBJ1-4|TRBD1
ASSRNRGPNEKLF
>TRBV4-3|TRBJ2-2|TRBD1
ASSQVSGQGAGELF
>TRBV5-4|TRBJ1-2|TRBD1
ASSLDDREYYGYT
>TRBV28|TRBJ2-7|TRBD1
ASKGTAFEQY
>TRBV27|TRBJ1-5|NA
ASSFTQGGDQPQH
>TRBV5-1|TRBJ2-2|NA
ASSLDHTNTGELF
>TRBV27|TRBJ2-3|NA
ASSPLKGRRTDTQY
>TRBV28|TRBJ2-7|NA
ASSSLAGEQY
>TRBV15|TRBJ2-7|NA
ATSRGSGPYLRGQY
>TRBV2|TRBJ2-4|NA
ASSERDKVQY
>TRBV27|TRBJ1-2|TRBD1
ATRTGDGYGYT
>TRBV5-5|TRBJ2-7|NA
ASSLSPQRSSYEQY
>TRBV7-9|TRBJ2-3|NA
SSSFPGAVTDTQY
>TRBV2|TRBJ2-7|TRBD1
ASTPGTGAYEQY
>TRBV11-1|TRBJ1-5|TRBD1
ASSLTGDSNQPQH
>TRBV7-4|TRBJ2-7|NA
ASSLAVGRVLSYEQY
>TRBV9|TRBJ1-3|NA
ASSGSRGPSGNTIY
>TRBV14|TRBJ1-2|NA
ASSLSGVHGYT
>TRBV6-4|TRBJ2-3|NA
ASSPAYTDTQY
>TRBV7-3|TRBJ2-2|TRBD2
ASSSASGGDTGELF
>TRBV21-1|TRBJ2-1|NA
ASSKSGEVGRYDEQF
>TRBV7-2|TRBJ2-7|TRBD1
ASSRTGISSYEQY
>TRBV7-2|TRBJ1-5|TRBD1
ASSLKTGGQPQH
>TRBV4-3|TRBJ1-2|TRBD1
ASSPDRGYGYT
>TRBV7-2|TRBJ1-4|TRBD1
ASSSDEWGTGGGKLF
>TRBV7-8|TRBJ2-7|TRBD2
ASSKTSGGTYEQY
>TRBV6-1|TRBJ1-3|NA
ASSVQVAENTIY
>TRBV7-2|TRBJ1-3|NA
ASSLQGSGNTIY
>TRBV10-3|TRBJ2-7|TRBD1
AISSGQGVYEQY
>TRBV7-2|TRBJ1-1|NA
ASSQDTEAF
>TRBV7-8|TRBJ1-1|NA
ASSLAQYTEAF